Listed below are T cell receptor beta chains from one sample, sequenced in a study of CD8+CD57+ T cells in acquired aplastic anemia. MiXCR, applied by TCRdb to the reads, yields one record per CDR3 protein. The sample has about 210,000 distinct CDR3 sequences, about 37% seen once; the top ten hold roughly 1.1%. Sequencing was done on a sample of sorted CD4+, CD8+, or CD8+CD57+ T cells (not recorded which) from PBMCs. The receptors were gathered from a human donor in good health, serving as a control. Each CDR3 is given with its conserved first and last residue. D genes are given only for firm matches. Part of the rows lack a size; the others show once, few, many or a class for expanded clones.

D gene,J gene,clone size,V gene,CDR3 protein,CDR3 DNA
TRBD1,TRBJ1-2,many,TRBV11-2,CASSPRGSSGANYGYTF,TGTGCCAGCAGCCCCAGGGGGAGCTCCGGGGCCAACTATGGCTACACCTTC
.,TRBJ1-1,.,TRBV18,CASSPAKGIAEAFF,TGTGCCAGCTCTCCAGCGAAAGGAATCGCTGAAGCTTTCTTT
.,TRBJ2-5,many,TRBV7-9,CASSFTDRRETQYF,TGTGCCAGCAGCTTTACAGACAGGAGGGAGACCCAGTACTTC
.,TRBJ1-6,many,TRBV25-1,CASSESSGQTNSPLHF,TGTGCCAGCAGTGAATCCTCTGGGCAGACTAATTCACCCCTCCACTTT
.,TRBJ1-3,.,TRBV7-9,CASSSRRGNTIYF,TGTGCCAGCAGCTCACGACGAGGAAACACCATATACTTT
.,TRBJ1-4,.,TRBV11-2,CASSFPELTGLGEKLFF,TGTGCCAGCAGCTTCCCCGAGCTTACAGGGCTGGGAGAAAAACTGTTTTTT
TRBD1,TRBJ1-3,many,TRBV20-1,CSARGDRGPNTIYF,TGCAGTGCTAGGGGGGACAGGGGGCCAAACACCATATATTTT
.,TRBJ1-5,many,TRBV28,CASSPGVIQPQHF,TGTGCCAGCAGCCCAGGGGTTATTCAGCCCCAGCATTTT
TRBD2,TRBJ2-3,many,TRBV19,CASSQIAGGADTQYF,TGTGCCAGTAGTCAAATAGCGGGGGGGGCAGATACGCAGTATTTT
TRBD2,TRBJ2-1,few,TRBV20-1,CSAQTPSGRSFGEQFF,TGCAGTGCCCAGACCCCTAGCGGGAGGAGTTTTGGGGAGCAGTTCTTC
.,TRBJ2-7,many,TRBV11-2,CASSLDRDEQYF,TGTGCCAGCAGCTTAGATAGGGACGAGCAGTACTTC
.,TRBJ2-3,many,TRBV24-1,CATSVSGGTGTQYF,TGTGCCACCAGTGTATCGGGGGGCACAGGTACGCAGTATTTT
.,TRBJ2-7,many,TRBV20-1,CSARVTSGYEQYF,TGCAGTGCTAGAGTTACTTCCGGCTACGAGCAGTACTTC
.,TRBJ1-3,.,TRBV30,CAWAFGLSSGNTIYF,TGTGCCTGGGCCTTCGGGCTTAGCTCTGGAAACACCATATATTTT
TRBD1,TRBJ1-2,.,TRBV5-6,CASSPTGTGAINYGYTF,TGTGCCAGCAGCCCAACCGGGACAGGGGCGATTAACTATGGCTACACCTTC
.,TRBJ2-7,many,TRBV2,CASSEGGALPYEQYF,TGTGCCAGCAGTGAAGGGGGGGCTCTACCCTACGAGCAGTACTTC
TRBD2,TRBJ2-1,few,TRBV7-3,CASSLNPRTSGDLSSYNEQFF,TGTGCCAGCAGCTTAAATCCGCGGACTAGCGGGGACTTAAGCTCCTACAATGAGCAGTTCTTC
TRBD2,TRBJ2-3,many,TRBV5-1,CASGKTSGAGDTQYF,TGCGCCAGCGGTAAGACTAGCGGGGCCGGAGATACGCAGTATTTT
.,TRBJ1-2,.,TRBV3-1,CASSHKAGAYGYTF,TGTGCCAGCAGCCATAAGGCTGGGGCCTATGGCTACACCTTC
.,TRBJ2-1,.,TRBV6-2/TRBV6-3,CASRKAGSFTLEQFF,TGTGCCAGCAGAAAGGCTGGCAGCTTCACATTAGAGCAGTTCTTC
.,TRBJ1-2,many,TRBV2,CASSPDYGYTF,TGTGCCAGCAGTCCCGACTATGGCTACACCTTC
TRBD1,TRBJ1-1,many,TRBV20-1,CSAKDRVDTEAFF,TGCAGTGCTAAGGACAGGGTCGACACTGAAGCTTTCTTT
.,TRBJ1-2,many,TRBV10-2,CASTNDGGGSYGYTF,TGCGCCAGCACGAATGACGGGGGGGGATCTTATGGCTACACCTTC
.,TRBJ1-2,many,TRBV4-2,CASSPMTGTDGYTF,TGTGCCAGCAGCCCAATGACCGGGACGGATGGCTACACCTTC
TRBD1,TRBJ1-2,many,TRBV7-2,CASSLAQGVNYGYTF,TGTGCCAGCAGCTTAGCACAGGGGGTTAACTATGGCTACACCTTC
TRBD2,TRBJ2-5,many,TRBV2,CASSDGTSGETQYF,TGTGCCAGCAGTGACGGGACTAGCGGTGAGACCCAGTACTTC
TRBD2,TRBJ2-5,many,TRBV2,CASSIGLAGGQETQYF,TGTGCCAGCAGTATCGGACTAGCGGGGGGGCAGGAGACCCAGTACTTC
.,TRBJ1-5,.,TRBV4-3,CASSRDFQGNQPQHF,TGCGCCAGCAGCCGAGATTTCCAGGGCAATCAGCCCCAGCATTTT
.,TRBJ1-1,many,TRBV20-1,CSASTSTEALF,TGCAGTGCTAGTACCTCCACTGAAGCTCTCTTT
TRBD1,TRBJ2-7,many,TRBV12-3/TRBV12-4,CASSLGRGQGRYEQYF,TGTGCCAGCAGTTTAGGGAGGGGACAGGGGAGGTACGAGCAGTACTTC
TRBD1,TRBJ2-7,.,TRBV19,CASSPTGGPYEQYF,TGTGCCAGTAGTCCTACAGGGGGACCCTACGAGCAGTACTTC